There are a few counts of the clone carrying this T cell receptor (beta chain). Its antigen is currently unknown. There are 12 residues in the CDR3. With V trimmed by 6 bases and J by 3 bases, 2 bases remained unmatched. Looked up from germline, CDR1 is MDHEN and CDR2 is SYDVKM. The donors were part of the validation cohort, which consisted of about 120 subjects and was separate from the first cohort of 600 to 850 subjects. This record belongs to a study of cytomegalovirus exposure and HLA in healthy donors. TCRdb's table, derived via immunoSEQ multiplex PCR, lists solely in-frame clones and lacks some. The sample has 180,000 or so clones; 86% are singletons. General study findings and limits: The listing of 150 to 200 TCR beta chains classed them as cytomegalovirus-associated.

The TCR sequence derives from a man aged 25 to 40 in good health and CMV-seropositive. The J gene is TRBJ2-7, the V gene TRBV28; 7 nucleotides line up with TRBD2. The specimen was PBMCs. The CDR3 region is CASSIAGYEQYF. The CDR3 DNA follows: TGTGCCAGCAGCATAGCGGGCTACGAGCAGTACTTC.